One sample yielded the 18 T cell receptor beta chains listed below, sequenced in a study of neurological immune-mediated disorders. TCRdb re-analysed the 5' RACE reads in MiXCR, keeping a single row per CDR3 protein. The sample gives some 56,000 distinct CDR3 sequences, 3.8% of which show up once; roughly 7.1% is in the top ten. The material sequenced was PBMCs. These receptors were obtained from a man in his 60s with multiple sclerosis.

This clonotype was seen at least ten times. The chain is built from TRBV5-1 and TRBJ2-1; 9 bases align to TRBD1. This CDR3 is built from 15 residues. V gave up 3 bases and J gave up 7 bases; unmatched junction bases: 8. Germline-derived CDR1 and CDR2 are SGHRS and YFSETQ. In DNA form, the CDR3 reads TGCGCCAGCAGCTCATCGGGACAGGGAAGTAATGAGCAGTTCTTC. It specifies CASSSSGQGSNEQFF.

A note on this clonotype: A much bigger clone sits one base away, suggesting this may be a read error. This chain connects TRBV20-1 to TRBJ1-3; 9 bases fit TRBD1. This CDR3 region has 14 residues. Germline CDR1 and CDR2: DFQATT and SNEGSKA (reference sequence). The CDR3 DNA follows: TGCAGTGCTAGAAACAGGGGGCAAGGAAAAACCATATATTTT. Its protein is CSARNRGQGKTIYF.

This clonotype was picked up many times. This chain joins TRBV7-6 and TRBJ2-1; D unclear. Germline V CDR1 and CDR2: SGHVS, FNYEAQ. This CDR3 is built from 14 residues. The V end lost 0 bases, the J end lost 7 bases, and 10 bases lay between the germline ends. The CDR3 region has the DNA TGTGCCAGCAGCTTAGCCGCCAGAGCGAATGAGCAGTTCTTC. Translation gives CASSLAARANEQFF.

Ten or more counts support this clonotype. The chain couples TRBV20-1 to TRBJ2-1; D could derive from TRBD1 or TRBD2 (5 bases each). Germline values: CDR1 DFQATT, CDR2 SNEGSKA (reference sequence). The CDR3 length is 13 residues. Trimming removed 0 bases at V and 8 bases at J, with 11 bases between. The CDR3 reads CSARETARDEQFF. For the CDR3, the DNA is TGCAGTGCTAGAGAGACAGCGCGGGATGAGCAGTTCTTC.

On this clonotype: The final CDR3 position lacks the conserved phenylalanine or tryptophan, pointing to a likely read error. V gene TRBV20-1 combines with J gene TRBJ1-1; weak D call: TRBD1 (6 bases). The CDR3 contains 12 residues. In germline, CDR1 is DFQATT, CDR2 SNEGSKA (reference sequence). The CDR3 DNA is TGCAGAACGAGGGGGGAGAACACTGAAGCTTTCAAT. It codes for CRTRGENTEAFN.

In this sample, this clonotype turned up many times. The CDR3 is CASSLGSNIQYF. DNA of the CDR3: TGTGCCAGCAGTTTGGGGTCAAACATTCAGTACTTC. The chain links TRBV12-3 or TRBV12-4 to TRBJ2-4; D not certain. The CDR3 totals 12 residues. The V and J ends lost 3 bases and 6 bases respectively, with 6 bases between them.

This clonotype was observed many times. The chain is built from TRBV5-1 and TRBJ2-2; 9 bases fit TRBD2. The V and J ends lost 1 base and 3 bases, in that order; junction bases with no gene match: 1. The CDR3 extends over 15 amino acids. Germline V gene lookup returns CDR1 SGHRS and CDR2 YFSETQ. CDR3 sequence reads: CASSLTSGYTGELFF. The DNA for the CDR3 is TGCGCCAGCAGCTTGACTAGCGGGTACACCGGGGAGCTGTTTTTT.

The sample holds many counts of this clonotype. The J gene is TRBJ1-5, the V gene TRBV20-1, with D uncertain. Germline V gene lookup returns CDR1 DFQATT and CDR2 SNEGSKA (reference sequence). The CDR3 has 13 amino acids. V was clipped by 0 bases and J by 5 bases, with 8 bases between them. The CDR3, as DNA: TGCAGTGCTAGAGATCAAATGGATCAGCCCCAGCATTTT. Protein product: CSARDQMDQPQHF.

The table lists this clonotype with many counts. The chain is built from TRBV11-2 and TRBJ2-5, with a weak D call TRBD2 (6 bases). CDR1 and CDR2 from the germline V gene are SGHAT and FQNNGV. Trimming took off 1 base at V and 5 bases at J, with 14 bases between the two ends. The CDR3 consists of 15 residues. The CDR3 spells CASSLVIQAGETQYF. CDR3 DNA sequence: TGTGCCAGCAGCTTAGTTATCCAGGCGGGGGAGACCCAGTACTTC.

This clonotype was recorded many times. The chain combines TRBV9 with TRBJ2-3; 7 bases align to TRBD1. This CDR3 is built from 15 residues. Unmatched junction bases numbered 5, after V lost 1 base and J lost 3 bases. The germline CDR1 and CDR2 sequences are SGDLS and YYNGEE. The CDR3 spells CASSVRDSRTDTQYF. The CDR3 bases are TGTGCCAGCAGCGTACGGGACAGCAGGACAGATACGCAGTATTTT.

This clonotype occurred many times. This chain uses TRBV5-5 with TRBJ2-5; D is ambiguous. The germline CDR1 and CDR2 sequences are SGHKS and YYEKEE (reference sequence). The V and J ends lost 0 bases and 1 base respectively, with 7 bases between them. The CDR3 is 14 residues long. CDR3 region: CASSLAQLQETQYF. CDR3 bases: TGTGCCAGCAGCTTGGCACAGCTCCAAGAGACCCAGTACTTC.

This clonotype was seen only once. Just one base apart from a much larger clone, this may be a read error. CDR3 DNA: TGCAGTGCTACGATTCCGGGACTAGCGGGAGAAGAGCAGTTCTTC. Translation: CSATIPGLAGEEQFF. The gene calls are TRBV20-1 and TRBJ2-1; 14 bases map to TRBD2. Unmatched junction bases numbered 9, after V lost 4 bases and J lost 10 bases. The CDR3 is 15 residues long. In germline, CDR1 is DFQATT, CDR2 SNEGSKA (reference sequence).

V and J are TRBV15 and TRBJ2-1; D is possibly TRBD1 (6 bases). The CDR3 sequence is 13 residues long. The V end was cut by 3 bases, the J end by 7 bases, with 10 bases between. Germline assignment: CDR1 LNHNV and CDR2 YYDKDF (reference sequence). The DNA of the CDR3 is TGTGCCACCAGCAGCGACACAGGGAATGAGCAGTTCTTC. Its protein product is CATSSDTGNEQFF. Based on the CDR3 plus reference TRBV15 and TRBJ2-1, the full variable domain is DAMVIQNPRYQVTQFGKPVTLSCSQTLNHNVMYWYQQKSSQAPKLLFHYYDKDFNNEADTPDNFQSRRPNTSFCFLDIRSPGLGDTAMYLCATSSDTGNEQFFGPGTRLTVL.

This clonotype was seen repeatedly, ten times or more. This chain uses TRBV20-1 with TRBJ2-3; TRBD2 might be the D (5 bases). Germline V lookup: CDR1 DFQATT, CDR2 SNEGSKA (reference sequence). Trimming stripped 6 bases from V and 0 bases from J, with 16 bases between. This CDR3 spans 15 amino acids. CDR3 loop: CSATLARASTDTQYF. The CDR3 DNA reads TGCAGTGCAACTTTAGCGCGTGCTAGCACAGATACGCAGTATTTT.

This clonotype was seen just once. Here the CDR3 DNA reads TGTGCCAGCTCACCGGGGACAGGGAACTATGGCTACACCTTC. The encoded protein is CASSPGTGNYGYTF. V usage is TRBV18 and J usage is TRBJ1-2; 9 bases line up with TRBD1. In germline, CDR1 is KGHSH, CDR2 LQKENI. The CDR3 covers 14 residues. V dropped 3 bases and J dropped 2; count of bases not matched to a gene: 1. Filled out from reference TRBV18 and TRBJ1-2, the complete variable domain reads NAGVMQNPRHLVRRRGQEARLRCSPMKGHSHVYWYRQLPEEGLKFMVYLQKENIIDESGMPKERFSAEFPKEGPSILRIQQVVRGDSAAYFCASSPGTGNYGYTFGSGTRLTVV.

In nucleotides, the CDR3 is TGCAGTGCTAGAGAACTTGACAGGTCCACAGATACGCAGTATTTT. It is translated as CSARELDRSTDTQYF. V and J are TRBV20-1 and TRBJ2-3, with D perhaps matching TRBD1 (6 bases). The germline gives CDR1 DFQATT, CDR2 SNEGSKA (reference sequence). Trimming removed 0 bases at V and 2 bases at J, with 12 bases between. CDR3 length: 15 residues.

This clonotype came up many times. This chain connects TRBV5-1 to TRBJ1-4; D not resolved. CDR1 is SGHRS and CDR2 is YFSETQ in the germline V gene. Trimming removed 4 bases from V and 5 bases from J, with 15 bases in between. This CDR3 contains 15 residues. Here the CDR3 DNA reads TGCGCCAGCAGCGCCTGGACGGGAGTGAATGAAAAACTGTTTTTT. It specifies CASSAWTGVNEKLFF. The full variable domain, its missing parts supplied by reference TRBV5-1 and TRBJ1-4, is KAGVTQTPRYLIKTRGQQVTLSCSPISGHRSVSWYQQTPGQGLQFLFEYFSETQRNKGNFPGRFSGRQFSNSRSEMNVSTLELGDSALYLCASSAWTGVNEKLFFGSGTQLSVL.

This clonotype has a count of ten or more. This chain uses TRBV7-8 with TRBJ2-1; D is unclear. CDR3 length equals 16 residues. The germline V and J ends were trimmed by 5 bases and 2 bases, with 16 bases remaining between them. The germline V gene has CDR1 SGHVS and CDR2 FQNEAQ. DNA for the CDR3: TGTGCCAGCAGCCCTTGGACGGATATAACCTACAATGAGCAGTTCTTC. This sequence encodes CASSPWTDITYNEQFF.